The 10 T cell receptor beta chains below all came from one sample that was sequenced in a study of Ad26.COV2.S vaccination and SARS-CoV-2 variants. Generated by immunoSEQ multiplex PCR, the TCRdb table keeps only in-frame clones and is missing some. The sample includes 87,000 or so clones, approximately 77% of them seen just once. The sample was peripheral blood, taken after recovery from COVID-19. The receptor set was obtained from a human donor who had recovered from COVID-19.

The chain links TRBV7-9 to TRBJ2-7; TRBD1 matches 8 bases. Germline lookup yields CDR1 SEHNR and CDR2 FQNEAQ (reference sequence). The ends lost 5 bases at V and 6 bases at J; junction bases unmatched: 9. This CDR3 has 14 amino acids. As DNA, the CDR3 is TGTGCCAGCAGCCCCTGGACAGGGAAGGCCGAGCAGTACTTC. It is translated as CASSPWTGKAEQYF.

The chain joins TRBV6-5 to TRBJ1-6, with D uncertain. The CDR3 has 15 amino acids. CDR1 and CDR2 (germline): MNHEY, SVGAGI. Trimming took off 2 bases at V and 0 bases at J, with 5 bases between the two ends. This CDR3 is CASSYRSSYNSPLHF. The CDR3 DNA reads TGTGCCAGCAGTTACAGGAGCTCCTATAATTCACCCCTCCACTTT.

The CDR3 is CASSLNLTWGYNEQFF. Here the CDR3 DNA reads TGCGCCAGCAGCTTAAACCTCACCTGGGGGTACAATGAGCAGTTCTTC. The chain couples TRBV5-1 to TRBJ2-1, with D perhaps being TRBD1 or TRBD2 (5 bases each). CDR1 and CDR2 (germline): SGHRS, YFSETQ. V lost 2 bases to trimming and J lost 4 bases, with 16 bases between them. The CDR3 has 16 residues.

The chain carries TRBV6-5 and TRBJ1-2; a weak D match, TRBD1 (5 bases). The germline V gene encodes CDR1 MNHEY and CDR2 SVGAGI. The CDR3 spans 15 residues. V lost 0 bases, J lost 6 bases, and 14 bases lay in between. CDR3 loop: CASSYSLAVRDGYTF. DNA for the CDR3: TGTGCCAGCAGTTACTCCCTAGCCGTCAGGGATGGCTACACCTTC.

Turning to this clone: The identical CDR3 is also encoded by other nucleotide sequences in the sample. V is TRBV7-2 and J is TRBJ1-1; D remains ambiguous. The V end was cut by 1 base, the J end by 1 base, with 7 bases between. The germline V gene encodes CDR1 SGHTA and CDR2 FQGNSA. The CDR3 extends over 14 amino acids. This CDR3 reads CASSLDVRNTEAFF. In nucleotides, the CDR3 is TGTGCCAGCAGCTTAGATGTCAGGAACACTGAAGCTTTCTTT.

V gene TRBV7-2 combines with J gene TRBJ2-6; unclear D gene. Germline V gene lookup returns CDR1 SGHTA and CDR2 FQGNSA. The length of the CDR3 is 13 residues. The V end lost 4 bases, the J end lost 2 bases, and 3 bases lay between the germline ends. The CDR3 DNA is TGTGCCAGCAGCTCGGCTGGGGCCAACGTCCTGACTTTC. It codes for CASSSAGANVLTF.

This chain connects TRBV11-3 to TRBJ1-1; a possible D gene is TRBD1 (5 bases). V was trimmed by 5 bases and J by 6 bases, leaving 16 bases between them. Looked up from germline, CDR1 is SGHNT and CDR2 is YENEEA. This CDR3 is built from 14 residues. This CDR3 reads CASSLAGRLPEAFF. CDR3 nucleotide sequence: TGTGCCAGCAGCCTCGCGGGGCGGCTCCCTGAAGCTTTCTTT. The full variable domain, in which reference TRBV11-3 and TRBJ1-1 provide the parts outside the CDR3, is EAGVVQSPRYKIIEKKQPVAFWCNPISGHNTLYWYLQNLGQGPELLIRYENEEAVDDSQLPKDRFSAERLKGVDSTLKIQPAELGDSAVYLCASSLAGRLPEAFFGQGTRLTVV.

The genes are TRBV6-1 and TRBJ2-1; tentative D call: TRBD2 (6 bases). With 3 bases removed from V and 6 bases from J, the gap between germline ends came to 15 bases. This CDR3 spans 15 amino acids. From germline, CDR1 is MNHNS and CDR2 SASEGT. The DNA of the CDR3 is TGTGCCAGCAGTGACCGGGGGATCCTATCCAATGAGCAGTTCTTC. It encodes CASSDRGILSNEQFF.

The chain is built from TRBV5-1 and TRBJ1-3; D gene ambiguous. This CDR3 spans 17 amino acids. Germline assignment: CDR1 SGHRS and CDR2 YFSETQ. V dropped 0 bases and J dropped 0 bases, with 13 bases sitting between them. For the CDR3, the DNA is TGCGCCAGCAGCTTGGCCCCACGGACGAGCTCTGGAAACACCATATATTTT. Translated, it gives CASSLAPRTSSGNTIYF.

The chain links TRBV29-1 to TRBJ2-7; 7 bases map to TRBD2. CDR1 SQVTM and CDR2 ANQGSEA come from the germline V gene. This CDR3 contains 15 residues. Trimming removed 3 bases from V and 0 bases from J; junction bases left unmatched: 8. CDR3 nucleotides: TGCAGCGTTGAGTATCGAGCGGGACCCTCCTACGAGCAGTACTTC. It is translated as CSVEYRAGPSYEQYF.